These T cell receptor beta chains were read from a single sample in a study of human T cells and chemical hapten exposure. TCRdb ran MiXCR on the RACE reads and lists one entry per CDR3 protein. Among 150,000 to 200,000 distinct CDR3 sequences, 25% to 30% were seen once, and the ten largest hold nearly 3%. The material was whole blood, obtained in connection with sensitization to the hapten diphenylcyclopropenone (DPC). The receptors originated from a woman aged 25 to 39 with alopecia areata. Some clones in this sample may be carry-over from other donors' samples. CDR3s include the opening cysteine and the closing phenylalanine or tryptophan. The order of the fields is V gene, clone size, CDR3 length, J gene, D gene, CDR3 DNA, CDR3 protein. A D gene is named only where the DNA matches it firmly. For some rows the clone size is stated as once, few or many, or as a class when expanded; others skip it.

TRBV28	-	14	TRBJ1-1	-	TGTGCCAGCAGTTTCACGGGGGCTCAGACTGAAGCTTTCTTT	CASSFTGAQTEAFF
TRBV3-1	few	14	TRBJ2-7	-	TGTGCCAGCAGCCTGATGGACAGTCGGGACGAGCAGTACTTC	CASSLMDSRDEQYF
TRBV28	few	17	TRBJ2-1	-	TGTGCCAGCAGTTTATCCGGGACCCCCGGGTCCTACAATGAGCAGTTCTTC	CASSLSGTPGSYNEQFF
TRBV4-2	-	16	TRBJ1-2	TRBD1	TGTGCCAGCAGCCAAGTCGGAACAGGGGTGATCTATGGCTACACCTTC	CASSQVGTGVIYGYTF
TRBV4-3	few	16	TRBJ2-1	TRBD1	TGCGCCAGCAAAGAAAAGGGGGCCTTCTCCTACAATGAGCAGTTCTTC	CASKEKGAFSYNEQFF
TRBV20-1	-	12	TRBJ2-4	TRBD2	TGCAGTGCAGGACTAGCCCAAAACATTCAGTACTTC	CSAGLAQNIQYF
TRBV20-1	-	14	TRBJ1-2	TRBD1	TGCAGTGCTAGAGAAGGGGGCCTACTCTATGGCTACACCTTC	CSAREGGLLYGYTF
TRBV9	-	16	TRBJ2-1	TRBD1	TGTGCCAGCAGCAAACGGACCGGGACAGGGAACGATGAGCAGTTCTTC	CASSKRTGTGNDEQFF
TRBV11-2	few	15	TRBJ2-1	TRBD2	TGTGCCAGCAGCTTAGAACGGTCTAGCGGTAATGAGCAGTTCTTC	CASSLERSSGNEQFF
TRBV11-1	-	14	TRBJ1-1	-	TGTGCCAGCAGCCCCCGGGGCCCGGGGACTGAAGCTTTCTTT	CASSPRGPGTEAFF
TRBV28	few	14	TRBJ1-2	TRBD1	TGTGCCAGCTCCCCCGGACAGGGGGCATTTGGCTACACCTTC	CASSPGQGAFGYTF
TRBV21-1	-	14	TRBJ2-3	-	TGTGCCAGCACCTCCCCCGGGCACACAGATACGCAGTATTTT	CASTSPGHTDTQYF
TRBV7-2	few	16	TRBJ2-1	-	TGTGCCAGCAGCTCCCAGGCACGGGTAGTCTACAATGAGCAGTTCTTC	CASSSQARVVYNEQFF
TRBV6-2/TRBV6-3	-	12	TRBJ2-2	TRBD1	TGTGCCACCTCAGGGGGCACCGGGGAGCTGTTTTTT	CATSGGTGELFF
TRBV9	few	15	TRBJ2-3	TRBD2	TGTGCCAGCAGCCTAGCGGGAGAGGGGACAGATACGCAGTATTTT	CASSLAGEGTDTQYF